This entry lists 8 T cell receptor beta chains sequenced from one sample in a study of radiation and T cells in renal cell carcinoma. Sample time point: blood 4 weeks post-SBRT, at nephrectomy. The treatment denotes: 15 Gy SBRT to primary tumor, nephrectomy 4 weeks later. Measured with immunoSEQ multiplex PCR; TCRdb has only the in-frame clones, and not every one. This sample carries around 100,000 clones, 75% to 85% of them seen once, and the ten largest clones take under 8.5%. The sequenced sample was blood, obtained from a patient whose treatment included radiotherapy and nephrectomy. These receptors originate from a man aged 60-69 years with renal cell carcinoma.

V and J are TRBV4-1 and TRBJ2-1, with D uncertain. CDR1 and CDR2 from the germline V gene are MGHRA and YSYEKL. The CDR3 has 15 amino acids. Trimming took 1 base from V and 0 from J, leaving 7 bases between them. Here the CDR3 DNA reads TGCGCCAGCAGCCAAGGGGCAGGCTCCTACAATGAGCAGTTCTTC. Protein product: CASSQGAGSYNEQFF.

The chain couples TRBV27 to TRBJ2-3; D is ambiguous. Per germline, CDR1 MNHEY and CDR2 SMNVEV (reference sequence). V was cut by 5 bases and J by 5 bases, with 14 bases left in between. CDR3 size: 14 residues. The chain's CDR3 is CASSQSRSGDTQYF. Written as DNA, the CDR3 is TGTGCCAGCAGTCAGTCTCGTTCGGGAGATACGCAGTATTTT.

The chain recombines TRBV28 with TRBJ1-1; 9 bases match TRBD1. Germline V CDR1 and CDR2: MDHEN, SYDVKM. The CDR3 extends over 14 amino acids. V shed 7 bases and J 1 base; nucleotides not matched to a gene: 4. For the CDR3, the DNA is TGTGCCAGCACCATACAGGGGGCGAACACTGAAGCTTTCTTT. Protein: CASTIQGANTEAFF.

V usage is TRBV19 and J usage is TRBJ1-1; TRBD1 agrees at 9 bases. Germline V gene lookup returns CDR1 LNHDA and CDR2 SQIVND (reference sequence). V shed 4 bases, J shed 5 bases, and the junction held 8 bases outside the gene matches. The CDR3 extends over 15 amino acids. The CDR3 here is CASSTLPGQGTEAFF. The DNA for the CDR3 is TGTGCCAGTAGTACTCTACCGGGACAGGGAACTGAAGCTTTCTTT.

A single count supports this clone. J is TRBJ2-3 and V is TRBV28; D ambiguous. CDR1 MDHEN and CDR2 SYDVKM come from the germline V gene. The CDR3 totals 13 residues. V lost 10 bases and J 4 bases, leaving 15 bases between the germline ends. DNA of the CDR3: TGTGCCACCGGACCCTCCAACCCAGATACGCAGTATTTT. Protein product: CATGPSNPDTQYF.

The rearrangement uses TRBV6-5 and TRBJ2-5; a weak D match, TRBD1 (6 bases). Germline CDR1 is MNHEY and CDR2 is SVGAGI. The V and J ends lost 6 bases and 4 bases respectively, with 9 bases between them. CDR3 length equals 12 residues. The CDR3 sequence is CASSRTAETQYF. Here the CDR3 DNA reads TGTGCCAGCAGCCGGACAGCAGAGACCCAGTACTTC.

The V call is TRBV19, the J call TRBJ1-1, with TRBD1 as a possible D gene (5 bases). CDR1 is LNHDA, CDR2 SQIVND, per germline (reference sequence). The CDR3 is made up of 14 amino acids. With 6 bases removed from V and 4 bases from J, the gap between germline ends came to 15 bases. The CDR3 DNA reads TGTGCCAGTAGCAATGACCGGGGGGGCACTGAAGCTTTCTTT. This translates into CASSNDRGGTEAFF.

The V gene is TRBV28, the J gene TRBJ1-5, with 12 bases that match TRBD1. Trimming at V came to 8 bases and at J to 6 bases, leaving 8 bases not matched to a gene. The CDR3 runs to 15 residues. Per the germline V gene, CDR1 is MDHEN and CDR2 is SYDVKM. CDR3 DNA sequence: TGTGCCAGCCAGGGACAGGGGGCGCCGGGTCAGCCCCAGCATTTT. It translates to CASQGQGAPGQPQHF.